This T cell receptor (beta chain) was sequenced in a study of T cell repertoires in ileal Crohn's disease. Study-level background: Surgery for a complication: stricturing in about 61%, penetrating in 39%.

Data came from immunoSEQ multiplex PCR; TCRdb stores just in-frame clones and leaves some out. The sample shows about 6,900 clones, 83% of them seen only once. Study outcomes and limitations: Active smokers at surgery had more clonal expansions than non-smokers. High-frequency clones were more common in sorted CD8 than CD4 cells.

Patients were adults with ileal or ileocolonic Crohn's disease needing resection. Germline CDR1 SGDLS, CDR2 YYNGEE. The CDR3 runs 16 residues. The V end lost 0 bases, the J end lost 2 bases, and 14 bases lay between the germline ends. As to this clone: As yet, its antigen is unknown.

The sequence was collected from an adult with Crohn's disease. This chain joins TRBV9 and TRBJ2-5; perhaps TRBD1 as D (6 bases). The specimen was ileal tissue. CDR3 region: CASSVAQFTGQETQYF. In nucleotides, the CDR3 is TGTGCCAGCAGCGTAGCCCAATTTACAGGGCAAGAGACCCAGTACTTC.